Listed below are T cell receptor beta chains from one sample, sequenced in a study of T cell responses to AZD1222 COVID-19 vaccine. Some clones are missing from TCRdb's copy, which holds only in-frame ones; the method was immunoSEQ multiplex PCR. The repertoire holds more than 140,000 clones, with roughly 89% as singletons. The starting material was peripheral blood, obtained on day 0 of AZD1222 vaccination. The receptor set was obtained from an adult in good health. Each CDR3 is given with its conserved first and last residue. The D gene is left open where the match is weak. Clone size is shown for a subset of rows, as once, few, many or a class of expanded clone.

-	TRBV15	TRBJ2-5	-	TGTGCCACCAGCGCTCTTTTGGGGGCCCAAGAGACCCAGTACTTC	CATSALLGAQETQYF
-	TRBV19	TRBJ2-2	-	TGTGCCAGTAGTATATACCCAGGGCCGGGGGAGCTGTTTTTT	CASSIYPGPGELFF
-	TRBV28	TRBJ1-1	once	TGTGCCAGCAGTTGGGCAGCTATGAACACTGAAGCTTTCTTT	CASSWAAMNTEAFF
TRBD1	TRBV28	TRBJ2-7	many	TGTGCCAGCAGTCACACAGGGGGTTTGTACGAGCAGTACTTC	CASSHTGGLYEQYF
TRBD2	TRBV19	TRBJ2-2	few	TGTGCCAGTAGTATAGGTTTCGGGCTAGCGGGAGTCACCGGGGAGCTGTTTTTT	CASSIGFGLAGVTGELFF
TRBD1	TRBV15	TRBJ2-6	-	TGTGCCACCAGCAGAGGCCCTGACAGGGGGCGCTCTGGGGCCAACGTCCTGACTTTC	CATSRGPDRGRSGANVLTF
-	TRBV28	TRBJ2-5	-	TGTGCCAGCAGAAAGAGGGGATGGGGAGGGACACAAGAGACCCAGTACTTC	CASRKRGWGGTQETQYF
TRBD1	TRBV27	TRBJ2-2	-	TGTGCCAGCACTCTCCACAGGGGTGGCACCGGGGAGCTGTTTTTT	CASTLHRGGTGELFF
-	TRBV7-3	TRBJ1-1	-	TGTGCCAGCAGCACCCTCGCGACCGGCACTGAAGCTTTCTTT	CASSTLATGTEAFF
-	TRBV28	TRBJ2-7	-	TGTGCCAGCAACGGGCAGGTACGGACCTACGAGCAGTACTTC	CASNGQVRTYEQYF
-	TRBV4-2	TRBJ2-7	-	TGTGCCAGCAGCCCACATCAGGGCCGCGGAGAGCAGTACTTC	CASSPHQGRGEQYF
TRBD2	TRBV28	TRBJ2-7	-	TGTGCCAGCAGTTTAGGTTGGACTAGCGGGACCTACGAGCAGTACTTC	CASSLGWTSGTYEQYF
-	TRBV6-5	TRBJ1-1	-	TGTGCCAGCAGTTACTCGAAGGTTCTACAGGGCACTGAAGCTTTCTTT	CASSYSKVLQGTEAFF
-	TRBV11-2	TRBJ1-3	-	TGTGCCAGCAGCCCCCAGACGTTCTCTGGAAACACCATATATTTT	CASSPQTFSGNTIYF
-	TRBV9	TRBJ1-6	once	TGTGCCAGCAGCGTAGAGAACAGGGTTTCTTATAATTCACCCCTCCACTTT	CASSVENRVSYNSPLHF
-	TRBV5-8	TRBJ2-5	few	TGTGCCAGCAGCTTGGGATTGAGGGGTGTGAAGACCCAGTACTTC	CASSLGLRGVKTQYF
TRBD2	TRBV27	TRBJ2-7	few	TGTGCCAGCAGAATAGCGGGAGGGAACTCCTACGAGCAGTACTTC	CASRIAGGNSYEQYF